Listed below are T cell receptor beta chains from one sample, sequenced in a study of blood T cell repertoires in COVID-19. The method was immunoSEQ multiplex PCR; TCRdb's version includes in-frame clones alone and lacks a portion of them. The top ten hold approximately 5% of the sample, which has around 51,000 clones, about nine tenths seen once. Sequenced material: peripheral blood. These receptors all stem from a man aged 65 to 79 with acute or convalescent COVID-19. Both conserved end residues are part of each CDR3.

J: TRBJ1-1
V: TRBV5-4
CDR3: CASSFFGGGEGEAFF

J: TRBJ2-5
V: TRBV29-1
CDR3: CSVENRGETQYF

J: TRBJ2-3
V: TRBV9
CDR3: CASSLPGGSTDTQYF

J: TRBJ2-3
V: TRBV3-1/TRBV3-2
CDR3: CASSQGGAGGHSDTQYF

J: TRBJ1-5
V: TRBV7-9
CDR3: CASSFQFGQGESNQPQHF

J: TRBJ1-5
V: TRBV7-9
CDR3: CASSLGTGRQPQHF

J: TRBJ1-1
V: TRBV5-1
CDR3: CASSRTENTEAFF

J: TRBJ1-1
V: TRBV27
CDR3: CASSLGQPTEAFF

J: TRBJ2-1
V: TRBV5-1
CDR3: CASSLAPGFTYNEQFF

J: TRBJ1-3
V: TRBV18
CDR3: CASSPGAGRGNTIYF

J: TRBJ1-4
V: TRBV6-5
CDR3: CASSLRGGVNEKLFF

J: TRBJ1-2
V: TRBV4-2
CDR3: CASSHLGRSGDGGYGYTF

J: TRBJ2-2
V: TRBV18
CDR3: CASSGLAYGTGELFF

J: TRBJ2-3
V: TRBV11-2
CDR3: CASSLDTLVGTDTQYF

J: TRBJ2-5
V: TRBV1
CDR3: CTSSQAGTGIKETQYF

J: TRBJ1-1
V: TRBV29-1
CDR3: CSVAGYTNTEAFF

J: TRBJ2-1
V: TRBV9
CDR3: CASSASPAGRLYNEQFF

J: TRBJ1-3
V: TRBV5-8
CDR3: CASSATGGAVGNTIYF

J: TRBJ1-5
V: TRBV15
CDR3: CATSGRTGGLGDNQPQHF

J: TRBJ2-7
V: TRBV7-3
CDR3: CASSLDRTLSYEQYF

J: TRBJ2-3
V: TRBV7-2
CDR3: CASSAWGGDTDTQYF

J: TRBJ1-1
V: TRBV7-9
CDR3: CASSLINEAFF

J: TRBJ2-7
V: TRBV19
CDR3: CASSIWSGQSQDYEQYF

J: TRBJ2-3
V: TRBV4-1
CDR3: CASSTRDRGNVVTDTQYF

J: TRBJ2-2
V: TRBV9
CDR3: CASSADRGSNTGELFF

J: TRBJ1-1
V: TRBV5-8
CDR3: CASSLVGRGTNTEAFF

J: TRBJ1-1
V: TRBV7-9
CDR3: CASSLVSGEAFF

J: TRBJ1-1
V: TRBV7-2
CDR3: CASSLGQGKNTEAFF

J: TRBJ1-2
V: TRBV20-1
CDR3: CSASTVVEGARGYTF

J: TRBJ1-3
V: TRBV5-1
CDR3: CASSPSAGNTIYF

J: TRBJ1-2
V: TRBV6-1
CDR3: CASSESDRAGYGYTF

J: TRBJ1-1
V: TRBV2
CDR3: CASSGNNRGNTEAFF

J: TRBJ1-4
V: TRBV30
CDR3: CAWSALGTSEKLFF

J: TRBJ1-2
V: TRBV5-4
CDR3: CASSLDLGGSGYTF

J: TRBJ2-3
V: TRBV6-6
CDR3: CASTPGGGTDTQYF

J: TRBJ1-5
V: TRBV7-9
CDR3: CASSRQGSNQPQHF